The clone carrying this TCR beta chain was counted at least ten times. The antigen is undetermined. Amplified TCR beta CDR3 regions derived from RNA transcripts. HTBI primers were the set used in a first-round RT-PCR of the TCR CDR3. MiXCR, applied by TCRdb to the multiplex PCR reads, yields one record per CDR3 protein. The sample has some 690,000 distinct CDR3 sequences, around 16% seen once; the top ten hold around 15%. This entry comes from a study of T cells in Graves' hyperthyroidism and ophthalmopathy. CDR1 and CDR2 (germline): MDHEN, SYDVKM. The CDR3 contains 16 residues. Trimming took 6 bases from V and 5 from J, leaving 20 bases between them. Study-wide findings and caveats: Ophthalmopathy was told apart from stable hyperthyroidism by a 13 V-J model. Among clonotypes expanded in thyroid above 0.001, most were also found in blood.

The TCR comes from a man in his fifties with Graves' hyperthyroidism. The sequenced sample was blood. This chain links TRBV28 with TRBJ1-5; TRBD1 is a possible D gene (6 bases). CDR3 nucleotide sequence: TGTGCCAGCAGCCGACTCCGCTACAGGGTAGATCAGCCCCAGCATTTT. Its protein is CASSRLRYRVDQPQHF.